This TCR beta chain was captured by sequencing in a study of OX40 agonist ivuxolimab in advanced cancers. For the study at large: The treatment was a fully human IgG2 OX40 agonist, ivuxolimab. Recorded diagnoses for dose-escalation patients were hepatocellular carcinoma, melanoma, renal cell or head and neck cancer. Participants, 75% to 90% male, averaged approximately 65 years of age, ranging from roughly 23 to 80.

Assay: immunoSEQ multiplex PCR; the TCRdb copy retains only in-frame clones and omits some. The sample shows 50,000 to 65,000 clones, around nine tenths of them seen only once. To note about this clone: Its specificity is not known.

Germline loops: CDR1 MNHEY, CDR2 SMNVEV (reference sequence). The CDR3 contains 16 residues. The J segment lost 2 bases and the V segment lost 5 bases, leaving 9 bases of the junction unmatched. General study points: The specificity for antigen of the expanded peripheral T cells was not determined.

The TCR comes from an adult with an advanced solid tumor such as melanoma, head and neck, liver or kidney cancer. The chain carries TRBV27 and TRBJ1-5, with 7 bases fitting TRBD1. Sequencing was performed on CD4+ or CD8+ T cells sorted from blood, taken in a trial of the OX40 agonist ivuxolimab. The CDR3 is CASSPTQGIGNQPQHF. The CDR3, as DNA: TGTGCCAGCAGTCCAACACAGGGGATTGGCAATCAGCCCCAGCATTTT.